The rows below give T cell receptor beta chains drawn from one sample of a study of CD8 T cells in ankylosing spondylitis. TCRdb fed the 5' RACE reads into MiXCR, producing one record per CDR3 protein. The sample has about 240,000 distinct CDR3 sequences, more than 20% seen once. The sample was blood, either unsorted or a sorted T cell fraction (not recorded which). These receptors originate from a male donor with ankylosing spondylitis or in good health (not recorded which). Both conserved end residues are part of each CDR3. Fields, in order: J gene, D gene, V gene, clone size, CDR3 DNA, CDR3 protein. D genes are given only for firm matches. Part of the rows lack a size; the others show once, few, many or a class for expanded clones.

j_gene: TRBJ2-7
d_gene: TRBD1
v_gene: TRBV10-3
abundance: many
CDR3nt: TGTGCCAGCAAAGGGTGGCAGGGGGCTACCTACGAGCAGTACTTC
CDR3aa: CASKGWQGATYEQYF

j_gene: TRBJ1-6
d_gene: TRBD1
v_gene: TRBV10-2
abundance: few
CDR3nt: TGCGCCAGCAGTTGGGACAGGGGAAATTCACCCCTCCACTTT
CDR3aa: CASSWDRGNSPLHF

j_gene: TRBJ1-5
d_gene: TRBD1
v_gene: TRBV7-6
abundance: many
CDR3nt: TGTGCCAGCAGCCCGGACAGGCACCAGCCCCAGCATTTT
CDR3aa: CASSPDRHQPQHF

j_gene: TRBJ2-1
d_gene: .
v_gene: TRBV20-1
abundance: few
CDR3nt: TGCAGTGCTATTGAGGGACTCAATGAGCAGTTCTTC
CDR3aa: CSAIEGLNEQFF

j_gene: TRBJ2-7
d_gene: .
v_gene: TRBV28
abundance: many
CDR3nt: TGTGCCAGCAGTGGAGTGGACGTAGCCTACGAGCAGTACTTC
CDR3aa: CASSGVDVAYEQYF

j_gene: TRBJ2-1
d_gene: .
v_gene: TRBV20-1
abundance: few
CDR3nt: TGCAGTGCTAGAGGGGGTGGAGGTGAGCAGTTCTTC
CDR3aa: CSARGGGGEQFF

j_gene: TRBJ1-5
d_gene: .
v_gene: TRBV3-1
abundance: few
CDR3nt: TGTGCCAGCAGCCAATCATCTGGCAATCAGCCCCAGCATTTT
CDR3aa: CASSQSSGNQPQHF

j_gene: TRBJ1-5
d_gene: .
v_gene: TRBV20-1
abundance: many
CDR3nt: TGCAGTGCTAGAAATGGAGCGGAGGAGACGCGCAACCACCAGCCCCAGCATTTT
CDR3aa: CSARNGAEETRNHQPQHF

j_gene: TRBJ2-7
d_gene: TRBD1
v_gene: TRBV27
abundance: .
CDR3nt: TGTGCCAGCAGTTTAAGAGGGGGCGCGTCCTACGAGCAGTACTTC
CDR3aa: CASSLRGGASYEQYF

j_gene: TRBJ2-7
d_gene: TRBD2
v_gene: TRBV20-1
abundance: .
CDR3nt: TGCAGTGCTAGAGATCCGGGCGGGGGGGGCGAGCAGTACTTC
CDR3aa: CSARDPGGGGEQYF

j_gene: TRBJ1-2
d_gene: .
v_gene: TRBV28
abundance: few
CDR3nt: TGTGCCAGTAGCCCAGCTTCTAACTATGGCTACACCTTC
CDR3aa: CASSPASNYGYTF

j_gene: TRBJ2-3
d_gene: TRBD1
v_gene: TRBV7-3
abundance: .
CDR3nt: TGTGCCAGCAGCTTAACGTCCCGGACAGGCCTCAGCACAGATACGCAGTATTTT
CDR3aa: CASSLTSRTGLSTDTQYF

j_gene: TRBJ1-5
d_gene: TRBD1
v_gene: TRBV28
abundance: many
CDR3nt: TGTGCCAGCAGTTTAATCCACAGGGGAAATAGCAATCAGCCCCAGCATTTT
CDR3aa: CASSLIHRGNSNQPQHF

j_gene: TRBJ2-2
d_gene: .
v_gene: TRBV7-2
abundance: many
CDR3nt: TGTGCCAGCAGCTTGGTCAGGTCTAAGGGGGAGCTGTTTTTT
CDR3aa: CASSLVRSKGELFF

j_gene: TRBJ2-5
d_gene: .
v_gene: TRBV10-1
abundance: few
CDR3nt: TGCGCCAGCAGTGAGTCGATTCAGGGGTGGGAGACCCAGTACTTC
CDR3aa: CASSESIQGWETQYF

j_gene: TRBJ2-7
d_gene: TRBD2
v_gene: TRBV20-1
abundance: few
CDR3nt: TGCAGTGCTAACCCGGGACTAGCGGGCGAGCAGTACTTC
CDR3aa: CSANPGLAGEQYF

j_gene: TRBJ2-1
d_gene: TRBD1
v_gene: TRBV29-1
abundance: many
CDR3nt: TGCAGCGTTGAAGGGGGACAGGGGGTGAGTAGCGATGAGCAGTTCTTC
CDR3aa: CSVEGGQGVSSDEQFF

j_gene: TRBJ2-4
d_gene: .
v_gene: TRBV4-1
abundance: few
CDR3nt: TGCGCCAGCAGCCAACCGGCACGGACGACTCTAGCCAAAAACATTCAGTACTTC
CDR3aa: CASSQPARTTLAKNIQYF

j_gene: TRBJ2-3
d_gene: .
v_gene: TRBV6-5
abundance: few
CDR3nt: TGTGCCAGCAGGGACGGACTCACGCAGTATTTT
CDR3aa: CASRDGLTQYF

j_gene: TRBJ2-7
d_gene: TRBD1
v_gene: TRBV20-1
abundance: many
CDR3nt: TGCAGTGCAGTACCGGGACAGGCGTATCTCTACGAGCAGTACTTC
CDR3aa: CSAVPGQAYLYEQYF

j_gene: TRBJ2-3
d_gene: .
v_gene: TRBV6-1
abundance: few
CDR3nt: TGTGCCAGCAGTCCCCGGGCCGGTGGGACAGATACGCAGTATTTT
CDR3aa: CASSPRAGGTDTQYF

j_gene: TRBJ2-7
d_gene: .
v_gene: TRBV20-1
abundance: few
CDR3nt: TGCAGTGCTAGAGGAGGGAACCCCCACGAGCAGTACTTC
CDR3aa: CSARGGNPHEQYF

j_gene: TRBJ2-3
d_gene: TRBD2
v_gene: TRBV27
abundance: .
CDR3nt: TGTGCCAGCAGCCGGACCGGGGGGGACACAGATACGCAGTATTTT
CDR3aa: CASSRTGGDTDTQYF

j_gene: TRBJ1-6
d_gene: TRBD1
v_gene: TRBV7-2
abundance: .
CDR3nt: TGTGCCAGCAGCGAGGCCGGGACAGACCATTCACCCCTCCACTTT
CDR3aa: CASSEAGTDHSPLHF

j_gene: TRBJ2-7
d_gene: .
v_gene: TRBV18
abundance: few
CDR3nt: TGTGCCAGCTCACCAGGGGGGCAGAAAGACTACGAGCAGTACTTC
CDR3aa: CASSPGGQKDYEQYF

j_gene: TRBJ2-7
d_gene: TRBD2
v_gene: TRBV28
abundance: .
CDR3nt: TGTGCCAGCAGTATACTTAGCGGGGAGACCTACGAGCAGTACTTC
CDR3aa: CASSILSGETYEQYF

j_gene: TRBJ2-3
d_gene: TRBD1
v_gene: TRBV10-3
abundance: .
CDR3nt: TGTGCCATCAGTGACAACCGGGACAGACGCACAGATACGCAGTATTTT
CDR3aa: CAISDNRDRRTDTQYF

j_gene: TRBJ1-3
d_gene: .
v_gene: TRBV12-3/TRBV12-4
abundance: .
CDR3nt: TGTGCCAGCAGTTCCACGGCCAACACCATATATTTT
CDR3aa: CASSSTANTIYF

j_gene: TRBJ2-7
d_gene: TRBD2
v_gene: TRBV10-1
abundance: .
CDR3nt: TGCGCCAGCAGTGAGCGGAGCGGGGGGGCTCCGTCCTACGAGCAGTACTTC
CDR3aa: CASSERSGGAPSYEQYF

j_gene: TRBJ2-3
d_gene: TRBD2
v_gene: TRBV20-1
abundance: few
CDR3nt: TGCAGTGCTAGAGATCGTCTAGCGGGTAGAGATACGCAGTATTTT
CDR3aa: CSARDRLAGRDTQYF

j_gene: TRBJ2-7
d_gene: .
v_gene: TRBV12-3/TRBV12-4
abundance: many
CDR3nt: TGTGCCAGCAGTTTAGGGAGCGAGCAGTACTTC
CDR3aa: CASSLGSEQYF

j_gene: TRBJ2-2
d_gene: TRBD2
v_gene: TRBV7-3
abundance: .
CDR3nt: TGTGCCAGCAGTCGAGGCGGGGGGAACACCGGGGAGCTGTTTTTT
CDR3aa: CASSRGGGNTGELFF

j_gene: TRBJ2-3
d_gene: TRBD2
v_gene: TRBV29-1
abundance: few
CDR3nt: TGCAGCGGAAGCTTAGCGGGGGGCACAGATACGCAGTATTTT
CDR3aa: CSGSLAGGTDTQYF

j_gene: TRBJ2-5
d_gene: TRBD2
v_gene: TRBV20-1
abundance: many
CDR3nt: TGCAGTGCTAACCCTTATGGCGGGGGGCCTCAAGAGACCCAGTACTTC
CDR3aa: CSANPYGGGPQETQYF

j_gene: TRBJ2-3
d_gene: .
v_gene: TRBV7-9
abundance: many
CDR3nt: TGTGCCAGCAGCTTATGGCGGGTAGGCACAGATACGCAGTATTTT
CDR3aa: CASSLWRVGTDTQYF

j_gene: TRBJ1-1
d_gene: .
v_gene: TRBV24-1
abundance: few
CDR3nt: TGTGCCACCAGTGATTCGACAGCGATGAACACTGAAGCTTTCTTT
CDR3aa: CATSDSTAMNTEAFF

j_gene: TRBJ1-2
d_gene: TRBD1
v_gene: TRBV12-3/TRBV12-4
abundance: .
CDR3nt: TGTGCCAGCAGTTCTCGGACAGGGATCGCTAACTATGGCTACACCTTC
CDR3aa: CASSSRTGIANYGYTF

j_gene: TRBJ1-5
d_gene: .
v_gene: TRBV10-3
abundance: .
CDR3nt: TGTGCCATCAGTGAGGGGCAGGCCTACAATCAGCCCCAGCATTTT
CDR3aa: CAISEGQAYNQPQHF

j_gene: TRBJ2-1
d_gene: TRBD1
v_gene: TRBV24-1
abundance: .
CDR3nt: TGTGCCACCAGTGATTCCCCCGGACAGGGACCCAATGAGCAGTTCTTC
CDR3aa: CATSDSPGQGPNEQFF

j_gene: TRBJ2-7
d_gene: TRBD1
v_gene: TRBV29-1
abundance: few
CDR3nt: TGCAGCGTCCGGACAGGCCCTGCCTCCTACGAGCAGTACTTC
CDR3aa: CSVRTGPASYEQYF

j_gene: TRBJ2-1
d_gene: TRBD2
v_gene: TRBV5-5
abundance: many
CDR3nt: TGTGCCAGCAGCTTGGCCGAGGCGGGGGGGCCCTATGAGCAGTTCTTC
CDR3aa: CASSLAEAGGPYEQFF

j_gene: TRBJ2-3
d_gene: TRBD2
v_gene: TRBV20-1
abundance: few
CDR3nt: TGCAGTGCCTACAACCCGGCGGGGGAAGGAGGTACGCAGTATTTT
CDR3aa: CSAYNPAGEGGTQYF

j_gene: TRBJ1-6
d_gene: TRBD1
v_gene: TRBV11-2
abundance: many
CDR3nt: TGTGCCAGCAGCTTAGGATACTACAGGGGCTCGGTTGGGCCCCTCCACTTT
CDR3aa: CASSLGYYRGSVGPLHF

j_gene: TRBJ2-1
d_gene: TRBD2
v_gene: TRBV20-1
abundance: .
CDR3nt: TGCAGTGCTAGGACTAGCGGGTCACGACTACACGATGAGCAGTTCTTC
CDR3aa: CSARTSGSRLHDEQFF

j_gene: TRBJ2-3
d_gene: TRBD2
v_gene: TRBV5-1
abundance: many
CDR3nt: TGCGCCAGCAGCTCTAGCGGGGGCACAGATACGCAGTATTTT
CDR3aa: CASSSSGGTDTQYF

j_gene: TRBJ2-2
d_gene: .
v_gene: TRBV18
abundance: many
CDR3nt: TGTGCCAGCTCACCACCTCTCCTGGGGGTCGACGGGGAGCTGTTTTTT
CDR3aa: CASSPPLLGVDGELFF

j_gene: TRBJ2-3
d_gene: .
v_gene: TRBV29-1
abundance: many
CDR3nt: TGCACTACGACGGGGGACACAGATACGCAGTATTTT
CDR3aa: CTTTGDTDTQYF